This passage covers 24 T cell receptor beta chains from one sample sequenced in a study of blood T cell repertoires in COVID-19. The method was immunoSEQ multiplex PCR; TCRdb's version includes in-frame clones alone and lacks a portion of them. The sample lists around 700,000 clones; 80% to 90% were seen once. Material: peripheral blood. Receptors were obtained from a young woman with acute or convalescent COVID-19.

The rearrangement links TRBV19 to TRBJ1-2; 9 nucleotides match TRBD1. The CDR3 is 16 amino acids. Germline assignment: CDR1 LNHDA and CDR2 SQIVND (reference sequence). With 5 bases clipped from V and 3 bases from J, the junction kept 10 bases outside the gene matches. CDR3 amino acids: CASSLFGTGTDYGYTF. DNA of the CDR3: TGTGCCAGTAGTCTTTTTGGGACAGGGACAGACTATGGCTACACCTTC.

This chain links TRBV19 with TRBJ2-5; D is ambiguous. This CDR3 has 13 residues. Trimming shortened V by 1 base and J by 4 bases, and 7 bases separated the two germline ends. Germline-derived CDR1 and CDR2 are LNHDA and SQIVND (reference sequence). The CDR3 spells CASSIGAAETQYF. The CDR3 DNA reads TGTGCCAGTAGTATAGGGGCAGCAGAGACCCAGTACTTC.

Written as DNA, the CDR3 is TGTGCCACCAGTGATACCTCAGGGAGGTTGGGGGCCAACGTCCTGACTTTC. Translated: CATSDTSGRLGANVLTF. The chain is built from TRBV24-1 and TRBJ2-6, with a possible D match to TRBD2 (6 bases). V was shortened by 3 bases and J by 4 bases, with 15 bases between the two germline ends. Germline V gives CDR1 KGHDR, CDR2 SFDVKD. This CDR3 comprises 17 residues.

V gene TRBV3-1 (or the pseudogene TRBV3-2) combines with J gene TRBJ1-1; D is perhaps TRBD1 (5 bases). Per the germline V gene, CDR1 is LGHDT and CDR2 is YNNKEL (reference sequence). The CDR3 sequence is 15 residues long. With 4 bases removed from V and 1 base from J, the gap between germline ends came to 13 bases. CDR3 in DNA: TGTGCCAGCAGCCCCCCCTCGGGGGGGAACACTGAAGCTTTCTTT. Its translation is CASSPPSGGNTEAFF.

The table lists this clone with a count of one. Other nucleotide sequences from this sample produce the same CDR3. The chain recombines TRBV12-3 or TRBV12-4 with TRBJ1-2, with 7 bases matching TRBD1. Germline trimming cut 6 bases from V and 5 bases from J; bases unmatched to any gene: 6. This CDR3 is built from 13 residues. The CDR3 loop is CASSPDRVYGYTF. The CDR3 coding sequence is TGTGCCAGCAGCCCTGACAGGGTTTATGGCTACACCTTC.

The V call is TRBV9, the J call TRBJ2-7; 12 bases are a match to TRBD2. J gave up 3 bases and V 2 bases, and 3 bases lay outside the gene matches. The CDR3 spans 15 residues. The germline CDR1 and CDR2 sequences are SGDLS and YYNGEE. The CDR3 sequence: CASSVLAGGVYEQYF. CDR3 bases: TGTGCCAGCAGCGTCCTAGCGGGGGGGGTCTACGAGCAGTACTTC.

The rearrangement uses TRBV6-1 and TRBJ2-1, with no clear D. CDR3 length equals 15 residues. The V and J ends lost 2 bases and 0 bases respectively, with 8 bases between them. Germline V gene sequence: CDR1 MNHNS, CDR2 SASEGT. The CDR3 region is CASSEQVASYNEQFF. Here the CDR3 DNA reads TGTGCCAGCAGTGAACAGGTTGCCTCCTACAATGAGCAGTTCTTC.

The chain combines TRBV11-1 with TRBJ1-2; the match to TRBD1 covers 9 bases. Germline V gives CDR1 SGHAT, CDR2 FQDESV (reference sequence). The CDR3 is made up of 12 amino acids. After removal of 5 bases from V and 8 bases from J, the junction contained 3 bases not matched to a gene. This CDR3 is CASSDRGRGYTF. Written as DNA, the CDR3 is TGTGCCAGCAGCGACAGGGGGAGAGGCTACACCTTC.

The gene calls are TRBV18 and TRBJ2-3; unclear D gene. The CDR3 spans 14 residues. Per the germline V gene, CDR1 is KGHSH and CDR2 is LQKENI. Deletions cut 3 bases from V and 5 bases from J, with 12 bases between. CDR3 bases: TGTGCCAGCTCACCGGAGTACCTTGGAGATACGCAGTATTTT. This sequence encodes CASSPEYLGDTQYF.

The chain carries TRBV3-1 (or the pseudogene TRBV3-2) and TRBJ2-7, with TRBD2 as a possible D gene (7 bases). The germline V gene encodes CDR1 LGHDT and CDR2 YNNKEL (reference sequence). V was pared by 1 base and J by 4 bases, with 14 bases between. This CDR3 region has 15 residues. CDR3 sequence (DNA): TGTGCCAGCAGCCAAGTCCGGGGGGCCGGGTACGAGCAGTACTTC. This translates into CASSQVRGAGYEQYF.

V usage is TRBV9 and J usage is TRBJ2-5; D is ambiguous. Germline loops: CDR1 SGDLS, CDR2 YYNGEE. This CDR3 is built from 15 residues. Trimming took off 0 bases at V and 5 bases at J, with 14 bases between the two ends. This CDR3 is CASSVGVPPLETQYF. The CDR3 coding sequence is TGTGCCAGCAGCGTAGGAGTCCCCCCATTGGAGACCCAGTACTTC.

The chain carries TRBV19 and TRBJ1-5, with TRBD1 matching 10 bases. The CDR3 covers 19 residues. The J segment lost 9 bases and the V segment lost 0 bases, leaving 17 bases of the junction unmatched. Germline CDR1 reads LNHDA; CDR2 reads SQIVND (reference sequence). The CDR3 nucleotides are TGTGCCAGTAGTATAGATCGAGACAGGGGGCCCAGTTCGGGTTGGCCCCAGCATTTT. Residues: CASSIDRDRGPSSGWPQHF. Full variable domain (remainder filled in from reference TRBV19 and TRBJ1-5): DGGITQSPKYLFRKEGQNVTLSCEQNLNHDAMYWYRQDPGQGLRLIYYSQIVNDFQKGDIAEGYSVSREKKESFPLTVTSAQKNPTAFYLCASSIDRDRGPSSGWPQHFGDGTRLSIL.

The chain employs TRBV30 and TRBJ2-5; D call uncertain. The CDR3 contains 14 residues. V was shortened by 4 bases and J by 0 bases, with 12 bases between the two germline ends. CDR1 is GTSNPN, CDR2 SVGIG, per germline (reference sequence). In nucleotides, the CDR3 is TGTGCCTGGAATCAGTCCCCCAACCAAGAGACCCAGTACTTC. This encodes CAWNQSPNQETQYF.

V gene TRBV6-1 combines with J gene TRBJ1-3; TRBD1 aligns across 9 bases. CDR1 is MNHNS and CDR2 is SASEGT in the germline V gene. The CDR3 has 17 residues. V shed 3 bases, J shed 3 bases, and the junction held 9 bases outside the gene matches. CDR3 coding DNA: TGTGCCAGCAGTGACCCATTGACAGGGGGGATTGGAAACACCATATATTTT. Protein product: CASSDPLTGGIGNTIYF.

The chain recombines TRBV7-2 with TRBJ2-1; a possible D gene is TRBD1 (5 bases). Trimming cost V 5 bases and J 12 bases, with 20 bases left between them. Germline values: CDR1 SGHTA, CDR2 FQGNSA. The CDR3 consists of 14 residues. In DNA, the CDR3 is TGTGCCAGCAGCCCCTCGACAGTGATAGAAGGGCAGTTCTTC. As protein: CASSPSTVIEGQFF.

J is TRBJ2-1 and V is TRBV27; D perhaps matches TRBD2 (6 bases). The CDR3 consists of 12 residues. V shed 8 bases and J shed 10 bases, with 15 bases lying between them. Germline V CDR1 and CDR2: MNHEY, SMNVEV (reference sequence). CDR3: CASLGGGGEQFF. The CDR3 nucleotides are TGTGCCAGCCTCGGGGGAGGCGGGGAGCAGTTCTTC.

The chain is built from TRBV7-2 and TRBJ2-5, with TRBD2 identical over 13 bases. From germline, CDR1 is SGHTA and CDR2 FQGNSA. The CDR3 runs 16 residues. Trimming cost V 5 bases and J 5 bases; bases outside gene matches: 8. DNA for the CDR3: TGTGCCAGCAGCCCACCGGGACTAGCGGGGTCGGAGACCCAGTACTTC. This codes for CASSPPGLAGSETQYF.

This chain uses TRBV10-1 with TRBJ1-5; no clear D. Trimming removed 3 bases at V and 0 bases at J, with 9 bases between. This CDR3 region has 15 residues. Germline V gene sequence: CDR1 WNHNN, CDR2 SYGVQD (reference sequence). The CDR3 reads CASSESSSSNQPQHF. The DNA of the CDR3 is TGCGCCAGCAGTGAAAGTAGCAGTAGCAATCAGCCCCAGCATTTT.

This CDR3 is CASSYSKYTQGKYNEQFF. As DNA, the CDR3 is TGTGCCAGCAGTTACTCGAAATACACCCAGGGGAAATACAATGAGCAGTTCTTC. The gene calls are TRBV6-2 or TRBV6-3 and TRBJ2-1, with TRBD1 as a possible D gene (6 bases). This CDR3 region has 18 residues. Germline-derived CDR1 and CDR2 are MNHEY and SVGEGT. V lost 0 bases, J lost 4 bases, and 19 bases lay in between.

The chain carries TRBV7-2 and TRBJ1-2; no definite D call. V shed 1 base and J shed 5 bases, with 5 bases lying between them. This CDR3 contains 12 residues. Germline assignment: CDR1 SGHTA and CDR2 FQGNSA. CDR3 loop: CASSLGGYGYTF. The CDR3, as DNA: TGTGCCAGCAGCTTAGGAGGGTATGGCTACACCTTC.

The chain recombines TRBV10-3 with TRBJ1-2, with 7 bases lining up with TRBD1. The germline CDR1 and CDR2 sequences are ENHRY and SYGVKD. The junction had 4 bases not matched to a gene; V was cut back by 0 bases and J by 6 bases. The CDR3 runs 14 residues. CDR3 DNA sequence: TGTGCCATCAGTGAGTCGGGGGACAGCCATGGCTACACCTTC. This codes for CAISESGDSHGYTF.

The chain carries TRBV9 and TRBJ1-2; possibly TRBD1 for D (6 bases). The germline gives CDR1 SGDLS, CDR2 YYNGEE. The CDR3 extends over 14 amino acids. V lost 6 bases and J 6 bases, leaving 18 bases between the germline ends. The CDR3 loop is CASTTTGNQDGYTF. The DNA of the CDR3 is TGTGCCAGCACAACCACAGGGAATCAAGATGGCTACACCTTC.

J is TRBJ2-4 and V is TRBV27; 9 bases line up with TRBD1. The V gene end was trimmed by 5 bases and the J gene end by 0 bases; junction bases not matched to a gene: 5. This CDR3 comprises 16 residues. Germline CDR1 MNHEY, CDR2 SMNVEV (reference sequence). CDR3 DNA sequence: TGTGCCAGCAGTACGCGACAGGGGGTAGCCAAAAACATTCAGTACTTC. Translation: CASSTRQGVAKNIQYF.

This clone has just one count. The chain carries TRBV2 and TRBJ1-3, with TRBD1 as a possible D gene (5 bases). CDR1 is SNHLY, CDR2 FYNNEI, per germline. The CDR3 is made up of 15 amino acids. Trimming removed 6 bases at V and 1 base at J, with 13 bases between. The chain's CDR3 is CASRRGTGSGNTIYF. In DNA, the CDR3 is TGTGCCAGCAGGCGCGGAACAGGTTCTGGAAACACCATATATTTT.